The clone carrying this T cell receptor (beta chain) was picked up a small number of times. What it binds is unknown. This entry comes from a study of cytomegalovirus exposure and HLA in healthy donors. Study-wide results and limits: The TCR clusters that emerged in the first cohort tended, a later analysis found, to co-occur in the roughly 120 validation repertoires. Using the classifier, cytomegalovirus status was reportedly diagnosed with high specificity and sensitivity.

Generated by immunoSEQ multiplex PCR, the TCRdb table keeps only in-frame clones and is missing some. The table includes about 120,000 clones, 85% to 90% detected once. The donors were part of the validation cohort, which consisted of over a hundred subjects and was separate from the first cohort of several hundred subjects. V lost 7 bases to trimming and J lost 5 bases; unmatched junction nucleotides: 4. CDR3 length: 14 amino acids. Germline values: CDR1 MNHNS, CDR2 SASEGT. The rearrangement joins TRBV6-1 to TRBJ1-6; 8 positions match TRBD1. The sequenced sample consisted of PBMCs. The TCR was taken from a woman aged 25 to 39 in good health and CMV-seronegative. The CDR3 DNA is TGTGCCAGCACCGCGACAGGGGATAATTCACCCCTCCACTTT. Amino acid sequence: CASTATGDNSPLHF.